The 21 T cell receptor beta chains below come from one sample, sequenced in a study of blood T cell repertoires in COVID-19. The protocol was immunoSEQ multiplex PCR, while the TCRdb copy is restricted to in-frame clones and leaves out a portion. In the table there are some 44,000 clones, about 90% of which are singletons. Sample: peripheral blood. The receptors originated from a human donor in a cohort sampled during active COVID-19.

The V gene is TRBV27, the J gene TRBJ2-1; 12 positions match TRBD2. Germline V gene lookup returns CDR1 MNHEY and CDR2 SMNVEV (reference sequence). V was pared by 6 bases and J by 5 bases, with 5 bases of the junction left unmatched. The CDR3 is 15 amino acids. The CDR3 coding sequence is TGTGCCAGCAGGGTGCGACTAGCGGGAGACAATGAGCAGTTCTTC. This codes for CASRVRLAGDNEQFF.

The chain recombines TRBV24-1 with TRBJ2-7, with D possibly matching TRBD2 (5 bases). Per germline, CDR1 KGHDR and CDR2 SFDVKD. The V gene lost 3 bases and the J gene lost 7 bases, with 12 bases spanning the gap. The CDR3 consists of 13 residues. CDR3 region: CATSDDVSGEQYF. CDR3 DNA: TGTGCCACCAGTGATGACGTCTCGGGGGAGCAGTACTTC.

CDR3 DNA: TGTGCCAGCAGCCCAGCCAGAGGGGGAGGGTACAATGAGCAGTTCTTC. It is translated as CASSPARGGGYNEQFF. The V call is TRBV7-2, the J call TRBJ2-1, with a tentative D call TRBD2 (7 bases). Between the trimmed V and J ends, which lost 5 bases and 4 bases, there was a span of 18 bases. The CDR3 spans 16 residues. The germline gives CDR1 SGHTA, CDR2 FQGNSA.

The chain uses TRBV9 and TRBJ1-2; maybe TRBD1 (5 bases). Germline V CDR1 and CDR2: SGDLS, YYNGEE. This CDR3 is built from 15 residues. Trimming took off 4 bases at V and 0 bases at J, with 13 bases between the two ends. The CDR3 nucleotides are TGTGCCAGCAGCCCAGGGCAGGGTGCTAACTATGGCTACACCTTC. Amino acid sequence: CASSPGQGANYGYTF.

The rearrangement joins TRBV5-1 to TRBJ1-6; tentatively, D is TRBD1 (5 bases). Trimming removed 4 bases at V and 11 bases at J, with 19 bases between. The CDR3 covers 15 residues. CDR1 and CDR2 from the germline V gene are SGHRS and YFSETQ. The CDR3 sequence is CASSLTTGLNAPLHF. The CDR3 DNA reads TGCGCCAGCAGCCTCACCACAGGCTTGAATGCACCCCTCCACTTT.

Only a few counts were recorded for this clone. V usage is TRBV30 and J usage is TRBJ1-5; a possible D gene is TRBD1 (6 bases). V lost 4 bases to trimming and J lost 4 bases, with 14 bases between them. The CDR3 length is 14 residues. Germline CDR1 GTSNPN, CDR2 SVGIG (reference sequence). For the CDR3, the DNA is TGTGCCTGGAAAAATGACAGGCCTAATCAGCCCCAGCATTTT. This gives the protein CAWKNDRPNQPQHF.

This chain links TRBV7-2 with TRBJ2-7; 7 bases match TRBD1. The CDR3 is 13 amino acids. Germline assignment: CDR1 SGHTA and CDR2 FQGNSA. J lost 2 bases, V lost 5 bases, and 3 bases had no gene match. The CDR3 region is CASSPGQPYEQYF. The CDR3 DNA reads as TGTGCCAGCAGCCCGGGACAGCCCTACGAGCAGTACTTC.

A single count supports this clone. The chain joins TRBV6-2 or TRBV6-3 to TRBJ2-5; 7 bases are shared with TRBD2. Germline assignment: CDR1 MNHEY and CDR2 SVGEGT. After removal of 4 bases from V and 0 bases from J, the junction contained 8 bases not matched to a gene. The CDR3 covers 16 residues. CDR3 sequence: CASSWALGTNQETQYF. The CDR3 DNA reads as TGTGCCAGCAGTTGGGCCCTCGGGACTAACCAAGAGACCCAGTACTTC.

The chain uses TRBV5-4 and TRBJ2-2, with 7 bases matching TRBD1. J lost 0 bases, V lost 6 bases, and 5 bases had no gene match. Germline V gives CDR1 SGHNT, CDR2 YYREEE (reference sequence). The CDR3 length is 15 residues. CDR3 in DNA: TGTGCCAGCACCCTGACAGGGCCGAACACCGGGGAGCTGTTTTTT. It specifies CASTLTGPNTGELFF. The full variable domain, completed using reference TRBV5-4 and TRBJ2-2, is ETGVTQSPTHLIKTRGQQVTLRCSSQSGHNTVSWYQQALGQGPQFIFQYYREEENGRGNFPPRFSGLQFPNYSSELNVNALELDDSALYLCASTLTGPNTGELFFGEGSRLTVL.

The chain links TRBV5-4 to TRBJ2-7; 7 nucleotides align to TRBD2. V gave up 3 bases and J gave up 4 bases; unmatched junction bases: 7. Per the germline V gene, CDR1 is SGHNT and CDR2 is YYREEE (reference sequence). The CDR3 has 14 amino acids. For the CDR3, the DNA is TGTGCCAGCAGCTGGGGGGGTAGCGTTTACGAGCAGTACTTC. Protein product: CASSWGGSVYEQYF.

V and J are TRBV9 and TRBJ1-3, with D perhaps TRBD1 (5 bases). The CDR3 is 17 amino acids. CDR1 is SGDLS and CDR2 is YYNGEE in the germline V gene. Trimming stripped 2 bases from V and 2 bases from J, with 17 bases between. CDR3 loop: CASSVGVGEDTGNTIYF. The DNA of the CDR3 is TGTGCCAGCAGCGTGGGAGTGGGGGAGGATACTGGAAACACCATATATTTT.

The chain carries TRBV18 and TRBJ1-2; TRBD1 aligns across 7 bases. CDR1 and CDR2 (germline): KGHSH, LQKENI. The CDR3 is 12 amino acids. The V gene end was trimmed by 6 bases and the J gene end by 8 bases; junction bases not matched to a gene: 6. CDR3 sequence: CASSQGVDGYTF. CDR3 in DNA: TGTGCCAGCTCTCAGGGGGTAGACGGCTACACCTTC.

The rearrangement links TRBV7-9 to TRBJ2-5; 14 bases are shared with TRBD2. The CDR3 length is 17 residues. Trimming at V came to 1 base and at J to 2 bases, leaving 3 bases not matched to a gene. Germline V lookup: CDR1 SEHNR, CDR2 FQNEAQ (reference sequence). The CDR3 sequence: CASSLGLAGGPQETQYF. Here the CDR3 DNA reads TGTGCCAGCAGCTTAGGACTAGCGGGAGGGCCTCAAGAGACCCAGTACTTC. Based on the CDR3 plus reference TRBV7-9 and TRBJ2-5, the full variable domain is DTGVSQNPRHKITKRGQNVTFRCDPISEHNRLYWYRQTLGQGPEFLTYFQNEAQLEKSRLLSDRFSAERPKGSFSTLEIQRTEQGDSAMYLCASSLGLAGGPQETQYFGPGTRLLVL.

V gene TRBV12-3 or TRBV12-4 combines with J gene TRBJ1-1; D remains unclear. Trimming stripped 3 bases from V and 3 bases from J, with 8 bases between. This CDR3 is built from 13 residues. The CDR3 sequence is CASSFGEDTEAFF. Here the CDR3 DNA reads TGTGCCAGCAGTTTCGGGGAGGACACTGAAGCTTTCTTT.

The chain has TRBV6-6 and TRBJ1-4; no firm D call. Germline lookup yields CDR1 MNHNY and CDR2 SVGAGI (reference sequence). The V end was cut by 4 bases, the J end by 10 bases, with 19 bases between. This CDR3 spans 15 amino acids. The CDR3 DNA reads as TGTGCCAGCAGTTCCTTATCGGGCGGGCTTGTAAAACTGTTTTTT. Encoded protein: CASSSLSGGLVKLFF.

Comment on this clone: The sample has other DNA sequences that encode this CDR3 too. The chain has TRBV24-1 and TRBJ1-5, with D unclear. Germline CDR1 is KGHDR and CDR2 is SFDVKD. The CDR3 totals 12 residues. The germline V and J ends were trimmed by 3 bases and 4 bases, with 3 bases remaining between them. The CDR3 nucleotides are TGTGCCACCAGTGATCTGAATCAGCCCCAGCATTTT. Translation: CATSDLNQPQHF.

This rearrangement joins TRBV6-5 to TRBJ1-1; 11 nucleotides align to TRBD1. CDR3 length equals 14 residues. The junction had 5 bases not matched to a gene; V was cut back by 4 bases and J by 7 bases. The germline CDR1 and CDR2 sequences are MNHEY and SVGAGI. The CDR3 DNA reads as TGTGCCAGCAGTTGGACAGGGGGCATCGGTGAAGCTTTCTTT. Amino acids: CASSWTGGIGEAFF.

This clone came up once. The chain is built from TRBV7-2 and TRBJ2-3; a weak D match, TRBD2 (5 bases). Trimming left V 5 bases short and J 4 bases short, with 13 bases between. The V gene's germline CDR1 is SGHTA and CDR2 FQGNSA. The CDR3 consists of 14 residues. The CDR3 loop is CASSPAAGSDTQYF. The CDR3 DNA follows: TGTGCCAGCAGCCCTGCCGCGGGTTCAGATACGCAGTATTTT.

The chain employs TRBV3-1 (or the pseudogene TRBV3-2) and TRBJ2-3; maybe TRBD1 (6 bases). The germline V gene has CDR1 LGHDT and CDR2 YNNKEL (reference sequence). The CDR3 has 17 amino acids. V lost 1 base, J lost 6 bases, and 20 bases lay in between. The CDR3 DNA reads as TGTGCCAGCAGCCAAGGTGTGAGGCCAAAAGGGGGTGATACGCAGTATTTT. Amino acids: CASSQGVRPKGGDTQYF.

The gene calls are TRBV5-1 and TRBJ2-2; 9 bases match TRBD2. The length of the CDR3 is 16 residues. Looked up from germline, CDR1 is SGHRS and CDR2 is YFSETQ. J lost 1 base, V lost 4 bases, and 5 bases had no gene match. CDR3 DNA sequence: TGCGCCAGCAGCACCCTAGCGGGGATGAACACCGGGGAGCTGTTTTTT. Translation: CASSTLAGMNTGELFF. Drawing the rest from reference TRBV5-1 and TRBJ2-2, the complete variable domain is KAGVTQTPRYLIKTRGQQVTLSCSPISGHRSVSWYQQTPGQGLQFLFEYFSETQRNKGNFPGRFSGRQFSNSRSEMNVSTLELGDSALYLCASSTLAGMNTGELFFGEGSRLTVL.

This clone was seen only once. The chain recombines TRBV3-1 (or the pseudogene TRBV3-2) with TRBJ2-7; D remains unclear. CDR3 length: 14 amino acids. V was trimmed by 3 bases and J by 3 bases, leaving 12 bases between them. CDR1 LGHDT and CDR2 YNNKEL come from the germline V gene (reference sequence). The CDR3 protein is CASSQQPGFYEQYF. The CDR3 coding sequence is TGTGCCAGCAGCCAGCAGCCAGGATTCTACGAGCAGTACTTC.